This TCR beta chain was observed in a study of blood T cell repertoires in COVID-19. The data were produced by immunoSEQ multiplex PCR, yet TCRdb's version contains in-frame clones alone and is incomplete. The profile shows tens of thousands of clones, around 90% of them singletons. The CDR3 contains 16 residues. Germline values: CDR1 SGHDN, CDR2 FVKESK. The trim removed 3 bases at V and 2 bases at J, leaving 9 bases unmatched. This sequence joins TRBV14 and TRBJ2-5; 7 nucleotides agree with TRBD1. The receptor's source is a woman aged 40-49 years who had recovered from COVID-19. Material: PBMCs or T cells enriched from blood (not recorded which). CDR3 loop: CASSQRRTGSQETQYF. In DNA, the CDR3 is TGTGCCAGCAGCCAGCGTCGGACAGGCAGTCAAGAGACCCAGTACTTC.